Listed below are T cell receptor beta chains from one sample, sequenced in a study of Graves' ophthalmopathy and Graves' hyperthyroidism. TCRdb called the multiplex PCR reads again in MiXCR, with one record for every CDR3 protein. The sample has a few hundred thousand distinct CDR3 sequences, 39% seen once. Sample: peripheral blood or thyroid tissue (not recorded which). The receptors originated from an adult man with Graves' hyperthyroidism. CDR3s include the opening cysteine and the closing phenylalanine or tryptophan. A D gene is named only where the DNA matches it firmly. Only some rows state a clone size, as once, few, many or a class for expanded clones.

NA,NA,TRBV7-2,TRBJ1-5,CASSLGGLGQPQHF,TGTGCCAGCAGCTTAGGGGGGCTCGGGCAGCCCCAGCATTTT
NA,NA,TRBV29-1,TRBJ2-1,CSVEELGSGNEQFF,TGCAGCGTTGAAGAACTAGGGTCGGGGAATGAGCAGTTCTTC
NA,many,TRBV12-3/TRBV12-4,TRBJ1-5,CASSENPANQPQHF,TGTGCCAGCAGTGAGAACCCCGCCAATCAGCCCCAGCATTTT
NA,many,TRBV2,TRBJ1-1,CASPPGVTGLSEAFF,TGTGCCAGCCCCCCCGGCGTGACGGGGCTGAGTGAAGCTTTCTTT
TRBD2,NA,TRBV6-5,TRBJ2-7,CASSYLAGLSYEQYF,TGTGCCAGCAGTTACCTAGCGGGCCTCTCCTACGAGCAGTACTTC
TRBD1,many,TRBV7-8,TRBJ1-2,CASSPRDRGIWGYTF,TGTGCCAGCAGCCCCCGGGACAGGGGAATTTGGGGCTACACCTTC
TRBD1,many,TRBV7-2,TRBJ1-6,CASSLGQGGSPLHF,TGTGCCAGCAGTTTAGGACAGGGTGGTTCACCCCTCCACTTT
TRBD2,once,TRBV29-1,TRBJ2-5,CSWGLDKEIQYF,TGCAGCTGGGGACTAGATAAAGAGATCCAGTACTTC
TRBD2,few,TRBV7-2,TRBJ2-7,CASSLAAGDLYEQYF,TGTGCCAGCAGCTTAGCGGCGGGAGACCTCTACGAGCAGTACTTC
NA,few,TRBV10-3,TRBJ2-2,CAISATDSPDTSGELFF,TGTGCCATCAGTGCCACGGACAGCCCCGACACTTCTGGGGAGCTGTTTTTT
TRBD2,many,TRBV29-1,TRBJ2-2,CSVVSGIGTGELFF,TGCAGCGTTGTCAGCGGGATAGGCACCGGGGAGCTGTTTTTT
NA,many,TRBV14,TRBJ2-7,CASSQDAGRAYEQYF,TGTGCCAGCAGCCAAGACGCCGGGCGAGCCTACGAGCAGTACTTC
NA,few,TRBV5-1,TRBJ1-1,CASSLAGDDKAFF,TGCGCCAGCAGCTTGGCAGGGGACGATAAAGCTTTCTTT
TRBD1,NA,TRBV29-1,TRBJ1-2,CSERWTGSGYTF,TGCAGCGAACGATGGACAGGGTCTGGCTACACCTTC
NA,few,TRBV5-1,TRBJ2-5,CASSFVQQETQYF,TGCGCCAGCAGCTTCGTACAGCAAGAGACCCAGTACTTC
NA,few,TRBV12-5,TRBJ2-7,CASGGGYEQYF,TGTGCTAGTGGAGGGGGCTACGAGCAGTACTTC
TRBD1,many,TRBV14,TRBJ1-2,CASSQVQQGNGYTF,TGTGCCAGCAGCCAAGTTCAACAGGGGAATGGCTACACCTTC
TRBD1,once,TRBV10-3,TRBJ1-5,CAISKTGGLGNQPQHF,TGTGCCATCAGTAAAACAGGGGGCCTCGGCAATCAGCCCCAGCATTTT
NA,many,TRBV5-1,TRBJ2-2,CASSLSGANTGELFF,TGTGCCAGCAGTTTATCGGGTGCGAACACCGGGGAGCTGTTTTTT
NA,NA,TRBV7-9,TRBJ1-1,CASSLSWGYDEAFF,TGTGCCAGCAGCTTATCGTGGGGCTACGATGAAGCTTTCTTT
NA,many,TRBV20-1,TRBJ1-1,CSAPKGGMNTEAFF,TGCAGTGCTCCTAAGGGGGGGATGAACACTGAAGCTTTCTTT
NA,NA,TRBV20-1,TRBJ1-2,CSASRGRSNYGYTF,TGCAGTGCTAGCCGAGGCAGGTCCAACTATGGCTACACCTTC
TRBD1,few,TRBV29-1,TRBJ2-5,CSVVLGRTGWRETQYF,TGCAGCGTTGTCCTAGGACGGACAGGGTGGAGGGAGACCCAGTACTTC
NA,NA,TRBV7-9,TRBJ1-1,CASIPSWGDTEAFF,TGTGCCAGCATCCCCTCGTGGGGGGACACTGAAGCTTTCTTT
NA,once,TRBV10-3,TRBJ1-1,CAISDRKPGLAGGSDTTEAFF,TGTGCCATCAGTGATCGGAAACCGGGACTAGCGGGGGGCAGCGATACGACTGAAGCTTTCTTT
NA,NA,TRBV28,TRBJ1-1,CASYGGSMGTEAFF,TGTGCCAGTTATGGGGGGAGCATGGGCACTGAAGCTTTCTTT
NA,many,TRBV7-9,TRBJ2-5,CASSPRLAVGEQETQYF,TGTGCCAGCAGCCCACGATTGGCGGTCGGGGAACAAGAGACCCAGTACTTC
TRBD1,many,TRBV5-4,TRBJ1-1,CASLPTGAHTEAFF,TGTGCCAGCCTTCCGACAGGGGCGCACACTGAAGCTTTCTTT
TRBD1,many,TRBV20-1,TRBJ1-1,CSARRDRGGTEAFF,TGCAGTGCTCGGAGGGACAGGGGGGGTACTGAAGCTTTCTTT
NA,many,TRBV19,TRBJ1-1,CASSTDRRGTEAFF,TGTGCCAGTAGTACCGACAGGCGGGGGACTGAAGCTTTCTTT
NA,many,TRBV7-8,TRBJ1-4,CASSPTRALGKLFF,TGTGCCAGCAGCCCCACTCGGGCCCTAGGAAAACTGTTTTTT
NA,NA,TRBV30,TRBJ2-5,CAWSVGGLPTETQYF,TGTGCCTGGAGTGTAGGGGGACTACCGACCGAGACCCAGTACTTC
NA,many,TRBV7-9,TRBJ1-1,CASSSGRTVNTEAFF,TGTGCCAGCAGCTCAGGACGCACTGTGAACACTGAAGCTTTCTTT